This T cell receptor beta chain was retrieved from a study of blood T cells in healthy people across ages. For the study at large: Every two T cells gave about one barcoded beta molecule via template switching.

It was with a sample-barcoded 5' primer and a J-beta primer mix that a second PCR of roughly 6 to 11 cycles was run. TCRdb independently ran MiXCR on the 5' RACE reads; one entry per CDR3 protein. The table records around 1,900,000 distinct CDR3 sequences, about 39% of them present only once. General study results and limits: As age increased, TCR beta diversity per million T cells fell in a roughly linear fashion. It was found that TCR beta diversity correlated strongly with the percentage of naive T cells.

The study drew donors from healthy Caucasian individuals in Russia aged about 6 to 95. With respect to this clonotype: Its specificity is unknown.

The TCR sequence derives from a human donor in good health. The sample consisted of blood.

The CDR3 reads CASSLTQGKAYEQYF. The CDR3 DNA sequence: TGTGCCAGCAGCTTGACACAGGGGAAAGCCTACGAGCAGTACTTC. The J gene is TRBJ2-7, the V gene TRBV7-2, with 7 positions matching TRBD1. CDR3 length: 15 residues. CDR1 is SGHTA and CDR2 is FQGNSA in the germline V gene. V lost 3 bases, J lost 2 bases, and 7 bases stayed unmatched. Together with reference TRBV7-2 and TRBJ2-7, the CDR3 gives the full variable domain: GAGVSQSPSNKVTEKGKDVELRCDPISGHTALYWYRQSLGQGLEFLIYFQGNSAPDKSGLPSDRFSAERTGGSVSTLTIQRTQQEDSAVYLCASSLTQGKAYEQYFGPGTRLTVT.